The TCR beta chain under discussion was sequenced for a study of CXCR3-negative and CXCR3-positive naive CD8 T cells. Study-level findings and limits: For naive cells, CXCR3-negative and CXCR3-positive subsets had similar TRBV-TRBJ usage; for memory cells, usage differed. For memory CD8+ cells diversity was much lower, but both naive subsets had comparably high diversity. Naive cells that were CXCR3-positive had more hydrophobic TRB CDR3s (compared with CXCR3-negative naive cells).

A remark on this clonotype: Its antigen remains unknown.

Germline CDR1 reads DFQATT; CDR2 reads SNEGSKA (reference sequence). The CDR3 sequence is 14 residues long. TRB cDNA was prepared as libraries by UMI-labeled 5' RACE. Each CDR3 protein gets one entry in TCRdb, which reprocessed the 5' RACE reads and gives no DNA. The table for this sample gives about 120,000 distinct CDR3 sequences. This chain links TRBV20-1 with TRBJ2-7; TCRdb lists TRBD1, though no DNA is available to test this call. This clonotype was sampled from a human donor in good health. Some clones in this sample may be carry-over from other donors' samples. Material for sequencing was naive CXCR3- CD8+ T cells from blood. Subset defined: CD45RO-CCR7+CD27+CD95- naive CD8+ T cells lacking CXCR3 (TNR3-). The chain's CDR3 is CSASTRGLSDEQYF.